These T cell receptor beta chains were read from a single sample in a study of shared clonotypes between healthy human individuals. Here immunoSEQ multiplex PCR was the method, and the copy in TCRdb shows in-frame clones only, minus some. The table lists about 960,000 clones, over 60% of them singletons. What was sequenced was memory CD4+ T cells sorted from blood. These receptors were collected from a young man in good health. Both conserved end residues are part of each CDR3. D genes are given only for firm matches. Size values are once, few and many counts, or a class for expanded clones, and some rows have none.

cdr3_aa cdr3_nt v_call clone_size j_call d_call
CASKATGGRELFF TGTGCCAGCAAGGCGACAGGGGGCCGGGAACTGTTTTTT TRBV27 - TRBJ1-4 TRBD1
CASSTRQTSSYEQYF TGTGCCAGCAGTACTCGACAGACCTCCTCCTACGAGCAGTACTTC TRBV6-6 - TRBJ2-7 -
CASSESSSGGPGGTQYF TGCGCCAGCAGTGAGTCTTCGAGCGGGGGACCCGGGGGGACCCAGTACTTC TRBV10-1 - TRBJ2-5 TRBD2
CASSFRQGVADTQYF TGCGCCAGCAGCTTCCGACAGGGGGTGGCAGATACGCAGTATTTT TRBV5-1 once TRBJ2-3 TRBD1
CSAGLSNEQFF TGCAGTGCTGGACTATCGAATGAGCAGTTCTTC TRBV20-1 few TRBJ2-1 -
CASSEVTSYEQYF TGTGCCAGCAGTGAAGTGACGAGTTACGAGCAGTACTTC TRBV6-1 - TRBJ2-7 -
CATSRDGGKNSPLHF TGTGCCACCAGCAGAGATGGGGGGAAGAATTCACCCCTCCACTTT TRBV15 - TRBJ1-6 -
CASSQGLSSSYEQYF TGTGCCAGCAGCCAGGGACTTTCGAGCTCCTACGAGCAGTACTTC TRBV7-2 - TRBJ2-7 -
CASSYPEDQPQHF TGTGCCAGCAGTTACCCGGAGGATCAGCCCCAGCATTTT TRBV6-6 - TRBJ1-5 -
CASSLTGFGSYEQYF TGTGCCAGCAGCTTAACAGGGTTCGGTTCCTACGAGCAGTACTTC TRBV11-2 few TRBJ2-7 -
CASSSPRDINIQYF TGTGCCAGCAGCTCGCCCCGGGACATAAACATTCAGTACTTC TRBV11-2 - TRBJ2-4 -
CASSQAGTTTGELFF TGCGCCAGCAGCCAAGCCGGGACAACTACCGGGGAGCTGTTTTTT TRBV4-1 - TRBJ2-2 -
CASSLMETQYF TGTGCCAGCAGTCTAATGGAGACCCAGTACTTC TRBV27 - TRBJ2-5 -
CASKKLDQVYNEQFF TGTGCCAGCAAAAAATTGGATCAGGTCTACAATGAGCAGTTCTTC TRBV2 - TRBJ2-1 -
CASSVEGKSGYTF TGTGCCAGCAGCGTAGAGGGGAAAAGTGGCTACACCTTC TRBV9 - TRBJ1-2 -
CASRGGNQPQHF TGTGCCAGCAGAGGGGGCAATCAGCCCCAGCATTTT TRBV2 - TRBJ1-5 -
CASSEWRGRGRRNTEAFF TGTGCCAGCAGTGAATGGCGGGGGAGGGGGCGCCGGAACACTGAAGCTTTCTTT TRBV2 - TRBJ1-1 TRBD1
CASSLYGGGTEAFF TGCGCCAGCAGCTTGTACGGGGGTGGGACTGAAGCTTTCTTT TRBV5-1 few TRBJ1-1 -
CASSQEAGTSVFDTQYF TGCGCCAGCAGCCAAGAGGCGGGGACTAGCGTTTTCGATACGCAGTATTTT TRBV4-3 - TRBJ2-3 TRBD2
CASSLDRASNQPQHF TGTGCCAGCAGCTTGGACAGGGCGAGCAATCAGCCCCAGCATTTT TRBV7-2 - TRBJ1-5 TRBD1
CASSLLAGETQYF TGCGCCAGCAGCTTGCTTGCGGGTGAGACCCAGTACTTC TRBV5-1 once TRBJ2-5 -
CASGTSGSSGELFF TGTGCCAGCGGGACTAGCGGGAGTTCCGGGGAGCTGTTTTTT TRBV2 - TRBJ2-2 TRBD2
CATSSRGEQYF TGTGCCACCAGCAGTCGGGGCGAGCAGTACTTC TRBV15 - TRBJ2-7 -
CASSERGNEQYF TGTGCCAGCAGTGAAAGAGGGAACGAGCAGTACTTC TRBV6-1 - TRBJ2-7 -
CASSSGTGINEKLFF TGTGCCAGCTCATCCGGGACAGGGATTAATGAAAAACTGTTTTTT TRBV18 - TRBJ1-4 TRBD1
CAWSGGFNEQFF TGTGCCTGGAGTGGGGGGTTCAATGAGCAGTTCTTC TRBV30 - TRBJ2-1 -
CASSTLGAGVSYEQYF TGTGCCAGCAGCACCTTGGGAGCGGGAGTTAGTTACGAGCAGTACTTC TRBV7-2 - TRBJ2-7 TRBD2
CASSLTRTYEQYF TGTGCCAGCAGCCTGACTAGGACCTACGAGCAGTACTTC TRBV7-2 - TRBJ2-7 -
CASRGTQQGKLFF TGTGCCAGCCGGGGGACCCAACAGGGGAAACTGTTTTTT TRBV28 few TRBJ1-4 TRBD1
CAWSSPDRGEKLFF TGTGCCTGGAGTTCCCCGGACAGGGGTGAAAAACTGTTTTTT TRBV30 few TRBJ1-4 TRBD1
CASSQNIQGAGQPQHF TGCGCCAGCAGCCAAAACATACAGGGGGCAGGTCAGCCCCAGCATTTT TRBV4-1 - TRBJ1-5 TRBD1
CASSPRLAGGPVAKNIQYF TGTGCCAGCAGTCCACGACTAGCGGGAGGGCCGGTCGCCAAAAACATTCAGTACTTC TRBV27 - TRBJ2-4 TRBD2
CASSQDRGSDEKLFF TGCGCCAGCAGCCAAGATAGGGGGTCTGATGAAAAACTGTTTTTT TRBV4-3 - TRBJ1-4 -
CASSSIVWPETQYF TGCGCCAGCAGCTCAATTGTATGGCCCGAGACCCAGTACTTC TRBV5-1 few TRBJ2-5 -
CASSLGEASGRRYEQYF TGTGCCAGCAGCTTAGGAGAGGCTAGCGGGAGACGATACGAGCAGTACTTC TRBV7-2 - TRBJ2-7 TRBD2
CASRPGLVGETQYF TGCGCCAGCAGACCCGGACTAGTCGGAGAGACCCAGTACTTC TRBV5-1 - TRBJ2-5 TRBD2
CASSQDDSPTEAFF TGCGCCAGCAGCCAAGACGACAGCCCCACTGAAGCTTTCTTT TRBV5-1 - TRBJ1-1 -
CAWSDRPPETQYF TGTGCCTGGAGTGATCGGCCGCCGGAGACCCAGTACTTC TRBV30 - TRBJ2-5 -
CASSAFLASDTQYF TGTGCCAGCAGCGCCTTCCTAGCTTCCGATACGCAGTATTTT TRBV7-9 few TRBJ2-3 -
CASSLAPGLNTEAFF TGCGCCAGCAGCTTGGCCCCGGGCTTGAACACTGAAGCTTTCTTT TRBV5-1 - TRBJ1-1 -
CASSAGQVSLDTQYF TGTGCCAGCAGTGCGGGACAGGTCTCCCTCGATACGCAGTATTTT TRBV6-1 - TRBJ2-3 TRBD1
CASSPGWGEAVVVEQYF TGTGCCAGCAGCCCCGGATGGGGAGAGGCGGTAGTTGTCGAGCAGTACTTC TRBV14 - TRBJ2-7 -
CASSESGTGGFRAFF TGTGCCAGCAGTGAGTCCGGGACAGGGGGTTTTCGGGCTTTCTTT TRBV6-1 - TRBJ1-1 TRBD1
CASSSKYEQYF TGTGCCAGCAGCTCCAAATACGAGCAGTACTTC TRBV6-5 - TRBJ2-7 -
CASSLGTGVHEQYF TGTGCCAGCAGTTTGGGGACAGGGGTGCACGAGCAGTACTTC TRBV28 - TRBJ2-7 TRBD1
CASSEVDSNQPQHF TGTGCCAGCTCCGAGGTGGATAGCAATCAGCCCCAGCATTTT TRBV6-5 - TRBJ1-5 -
CASLEAGFSPLPNQPQHF TGTGCCAGCCTAGAAGCGGGTTTTTCCCCTTTACCCAATCAGCCCCAGCATTTT TRBV7-9 few TRBJ1-5 -
CASSLAPGENYGYTF TGCGCCAGCAGCTTGGCCCCTGGAGAGAACTATGGCTACACCTTC TRBV5-1 - TRBJ1-2 -
CASSLSGSGNTIYF TGTGCCAGCAGTTTATCTGGGTCTGGAAACACCATATATTTT TRBV28 few TRBJ1-3 -
CASSVEGSWGGTDTQYF TGTGCCAGCAGCGTAGAAGGTAGCTGGGGGGGCACAGATACGCAGTATTTT TRBV9 - TRBJ2-3 -
CASSFSDGNEKLFF TGTGCCAGCAGTTTTTCTGATGGTAATGAAAAACTGTTTTTT TRBV28 - TRBJ1-4 -
CAISARSGSSYNEQFF TGTGCCATCAGTGCTCGGAGCGGAAGCTCCTACAATGAGCAGTTCTTC TRBV10-3 - TRBJ2-1 -
CASSQASGPDTQYF TGTGCCAGCAGTCAGGCTAGTGGACCGGATACGCAGTATTTT TRBV2 - TRBJ2-3 -
CASTGLAGGNEQFF TGTGCCAGCACCGGACTAGCGGGAGGCAATGAGCAGTTCTTC TRBV2 - TRBJ2-1 TRBD2
CASSLRPTGTGNTEAFF TGTGCCAGCAGCTTGCGGCCGACAGGGACAGGGAACACTGAAGCTTTCTTT TRBV7-8 - TRBJ1-1 TRBD1